These 22 T cell receptor beta chains were all obtained from the same sample, sequenced in a study of T cell repertoires in cytomegalovirus infection. What these receptors recognize is not known. MiXCR, run by TCRdb on the reads, gives a single entry per CDR3 protein. This table holds fewer than 1,000,000 distinct CDR3 sequences, around a third found once. The specimen was cultured CD8+ T cells from PBMCs, collected from culture after CMV antigen stimulation. These receptors were obtained from a human donor in good health (CMV status not recorded). Some clones in this sample may be carry-over from other donors' samples.

To note about this clonotype: Relative to the germline gene, one junction end is altered; a read error may explain this. The CDR3 nucleotides are TGTGTCAGCAGAGGAGCAGGGATGACCGGGGAGCTGTTTTTT. Translation gives CVSRGAGMTGELFF. V is TRBV6-5 and J is TRBJ2-2, with a possible D match to TRBD1 (5 bases). This CDR3 is built from 14 residues. Germline values: CDR1 MNHEY, CDR2 SVGAGI.

The rearrangement links TRBV2 to TRBJ1-1; D unclear. V was trimmed by 7 bases and J by 9 bases, leaving 18 bases between them. The CDR3 totals 13 residues. The V gene's germline CDR1 is SNHLY and CDR2 FYNNEI. In DNA, the CDR3 is TGTGCCAGCACCAAGAGGTTACAACAAAAAGCTTTCTTT. It codes for CASTKRLQQKAFF.

The chain recombines TRBV28 with TRBJ2-5, with D unresolved. This CDR3 region has 12 residues. Germline V gene lookup returns CDR1 MDHEN and CDR2 SYDVKM. V lost 5 bases and J 5 bases, leaving 9 bases between the germline ends. The CDR3 DNA reads TGTGCCAGCAGTCCCATCTACGAGACCCAGTACTTC. It encodes CASSPIYETQYF. Full variable domain (outside the CDR3, taken from reference TRBV28 and TRBJ2-5): DVKVTQSSRYLVKRTGEKVFLECVQDMDHENMFWYRQDPGLGLRLIYFSYDVKMKEKGDIPEGYSVSREKKERFSLILESASTNQTSMYLCASSPIYETQYFGPGTRLLVL.

The V gene is TRBV19, the J gene TRBJ1-1; possibly TRBD1 for D (6 bases). This CDR3 has 19 residues. Germline CDR1 is LNHDA and CDR2 is SQIVND (reference sequence). Trimming cost V 3 bases and J 0 bases, with 23 bases left between them. CDR3 in amino acids: CASSIRVGGRGGLNTEAFF. The CDR3 bases are TGTGCCAGTAGTATCAGGGTGGGGGGGCGCGGGGGTTTGAACACTGAAGCTTTCTTT. The variable domain in full, with the rest retrieved from reference TRBV19 and TRBJ1-1, is DGGITQSPKYLFRKEGQNVTLSCEQNLNHDAMYWYRQDPGQGLRLIYYSQIVNDFQKGDIAEGYSVSREKKESFPLTVTSAQKNPTAFYLCASSIRVGGRGGLNTEAFFGQGTRLTVV.

Comments on this clonotype: A junction end diverges from the germline sequence, so it may reflect a read error. The chain is built from TRBV7-4 and TRBJ2-3; D is perhaps TRBD2 (6 bases). Germline V gene sequence: CDR1 SGHVT, CDR2 SQSDAQ. CDR3 length equals 12 residues. CDR3 DNA sequence: TGTGTCAGCAGTCGGGGGACAGATACGCAGTATTTT. Amino acids: CVSSRGTDTQYF.

This clonotype has a count of ten or more. The V call is TRBV7-2, the J call TRBJ2-3, with a possible D match to TRBD1 (6 bases). V was trimmed by 3 bases and J by 0 bases, leaving 7 bases between them. CDR1 SGHTA and CDR2 FQGNSA come from the germline V gene. The CDR3 covers 14 residues. CDR3 region: CASSFGQSTDTQYF. CDR3 sequence (DNA): TGTGCCAGCAGCTTCGGACAGAGCACAGATACGCAGTATTTT.

The V gene is TRBV28, the J gene TRBJ2-2, with D possibly TRBD2 on 5 matching bases. The germline V gene has CDR1 MDHEN and CDR2 SYDVKM. Trimming removed 2 bases from V and 4 bases from J, with 11 bases in between. CDR3 length: 15 amino acids. The CDR3 loop is CASSLLDWGTGELFF. The CDR3 nucleotides read TGTGCCAGCAGTTTACTGGACTGGGGCACCGGGGAGCTGTTTTTT.

The gene calls are TRBV15 and TRBJ2-2, with 7 bases that match TRBD1. This CDR3 region has 17 residues. Germline CDR1 and CDR2: LNHNV and YYDKDF (reference sequence). J was trimmed by 4 bases and V by 0 bases; bases with no gene match: 8. CDR3 residues: CATSRDYRGSSTGELFF. CDR3 sequence (DNA): TGTGCCACCAGCAGAGACTACAGGGGAAGTAGCACCGGGGAGCTGTTTTTT. The full variable domain, with the rest looked up from reference TRBV15 and TRBJ2-2, is DAMVIQNPRYQVTQFGKPVTLSCSQTLNHNVMYWYQQKSSQAPKLLFHYYDKDFNNEADTPDNFQSRRPNTSFCFLDIRSPGLGDTAMYLCATSRDYRGSSTGELFFGEGSRLTVL.

The rearrangement joins TRBV2 to TRBJ1-2, with 8 bases matching TRBD1. The CDR3 is made up of 15 amino acids. CDR1 is SNHLY, CDR2 FYNNEI, per germline. Trimming removed 6 bases from V and 4 bases from J; junction bases left unmatched: 10. The CDR3 sequence: CASSRDRKGIYGYTF. The CDR3 nucleotides read TGTGCCAGCAGCCGGGACAGGAAAGGAATCTATGGCTACACCTTC.

The V and J genes are TRBV12-3 or TRBV12-4 and TRBJ1-1; D gene ambiguous. V lost 3 bases to trimming and J lost 8 bases, with 13 bases between them. The CDR3 sequence is 13 residues long. In DNA, the CDR3 is TGTGCCAGCAGTTTTCGGAAGACCGCCGAAGCTTTCTTT. Its protein is CASSFRKTAEAFF.

J is TRBJ2-3 and V is TRBV19; no clear D. Germline CDR1 is LNHDA and CDR2 is SQIVND (reference sequence). V lost 10 bases and J 4 bases, leaving 12 bases between the germline ends. CDR3 size: 12 residues. The CDR3 spells CANIISADTQYF. The CDR3 DNA reads TGTGCCAACATAATATCGGCAGATACGCAGTATTTT. The full variable domain, in which reference TRBV19 and TRBJ2-3 provide the parts outside the CDR3, is DGGITQSPKYLFRKEGQNVTLSCEQNLNHDAMYWYRQDPGQGLRLIYYSQIVNDFQKGDIAEGYSVSREKKESFPLTVTSAQKNPTAFYLCANIISADTQYFGPGTRLTVL.

There are a few counts of this clonotype. V is TRBV6-6 and J is TRBJ1-5, with unresolved D. V was shortened by 5 bases and J by 6 bases, with 11 bases between the two germline ends. Germline V gene data show CDR1 as MNHNY and CDR2 as SVGAGI (reference sequence). The CDR3 totals 13 residues. The CDR3 region has the DNA TGTGCCAGCAGTCCCCTAGGCGTTCAGCCCCAGCATTTT. Protein product: CASSPLGVQPQHF.

J is TRBJ1-5 and V is TRBV19, with D tentatively TRBD1 (5 bases). With 2 bases removed from V and 3 bases from J, the gap between germline ends came to 11 bases. The germline gives CDR1 LNHDA, CDR2 SQIVND (reference sequence). There are 15 residues in the CDR3. The CDR3 here is CASSIIFRDNQPQHF. CDR3 coding DNA: TGTGCCAGTAGTATAATTTTCAGGGACAATCAGCCCCAGCATTTT.

Details on this clonotype: The germline gene is not matched at one end of the junction; a read error may be the cause. The CDR3 DNA follows: TGTGCCAGCAGTACCGCCGGGACTAGTATCATCTTC. Protein product: CASSTAGTSIIF. The chain combines TRBV6-1 with TRBJ2-1, with 8 nucleotides matching TRBD2. The CDR3 spans 12 residues. The germline V gene has CDR1 MNHNS and CDR2 SASEGT.

This clonotype was seen a few times. CDR3 protein: CASSYSSGVGGRGDSYNEQFF. The CDR3 region has the DNA TGTGCCAGCAGTTACTCATCGGGCGTCGGGGGGAGGGGAGACTCCTACAATGAGCAGTTCTTC. This chain links TRBV6-2 or TRBV6-3 with TRBJ2-1, with 7 bases identical to TRBD2. The CDR3 spans 21 residues. Germline CDR1 reads MNHEY; CDR2 reads SVGEGT. V shed 0 bases, J shed 0 bases, and the junction held 17 bases outside the gene matches.

Many counts were recorded for this clonotype. V is TRBV14 and J is TRBJ2-4, with 10 nucleotides matching TRBD1. Germline V gene lookup returns CDR1 SGHDN and CDR2 FVKESK. The CDR3 has 16 residues. The trim removed 4 bases at V and 1 base at J, leaving 4 bases unmatched. CDR3 amino acids: CASSRPGQGAKNIQYF. The CDR3 nucleotides are TGTGCCAGCAGCCGTCCGGGACAGGGGGCCAAAAACATTCAGTACTTC.

J is TRBJ1-1 and V is TRBV25-1; tentative D call: TRBD1 (5 bases). This CDR3 comprises 14 residues. Germline V gene sequence: CDR1 MGHDK, CDR2 SYGVNS. The V end lost 4 bases, the J end lost 4 bases, and 13 bases lay between the germline ends. In DNA, the CDR3 is TGTGCCAGCAGTGGGGTTATGAGGGGCACTGAAGCTTTCTTT. Translated: CASSGVMRGTEAFF.

The chain carries TRBV6-1 and TRBJ1-1, with a tentative D call TRBD1 (5 bases). The ends were cut back, 6 bases at V and 0 bases at J, with 11 bases in the middle. Germline loops: CDR1 MNHNS, CDR2 SASEGT. The CDR3 sequence is 14 residues long. The CDR3 sequence: CASRLAGMNTEAFF. The CDR3 nucleotides read TGTGCCAGCAGGCTGGCAGGGATGAACACTGAAGCTTTCTTT.

On this clonotype itself: One end of the junction varies from germline; a read error may be responsible. V gene TRBV5-3 combines with J gene TRBJ1-2; no clear D gene. TRBV5-3 belongs to the ORF category, with a function that is uncertain. The CDR3 contains 17 residues. CDR3 residues: CASSFSYPTRENYGYTF. CDR3 bases: TGTGCCAGCAGCTTTTCTTATCCTACACGGGAAAACTATGGCTACACCTTC.

This clonotype was counted between two and nine times. The chain is built from TRBV11-3 and TRBJ1-1; unclear D gene. CDR1 and CDR2 from the germline V gene are SGHNT and YENEEA. The germline V and J ends were trimmed by 1 base and 3 bases, with 6 bases remaining between them. There are 13 residues in the CDR3. In DNA form, the CDR3 reads TGTGCCAGCAGCTTAGGGGCCTACACTGAAGCTTTCTTT. Amino acids: CASSLGAYTEAFF.

The sample holds a few counts of this clonotype. V usage is TRBV6-2 or TRBV6-3 and J usage is TRBJ2-2; the D gene is possibly TRBD1 (5 bases). The CDR3 is made up of 15 amino acids. The germline V gene encodes CDR1 MNHEY and CDR2 SVGEGT. V was shortened by 4 bases and J by 3 bases, with 12 bases between the two germline ends. CDR3 nucleotides: TGTGCCAGCAGTTCGACAAGGGGATACACCGGGGAGCTGTTTTTT. This codes for CASSSTRGYTGELFF.

This clonotype came up many times. CDR3 sequence: CASSSRDRRAEAFF. CDR3 DNA: TGTGCCAGCAGCTCCCGGGACAGGCGCGCTGAAGCTTTCTTT. The rearrangement uses TRBV7-9 and TRBJ1-1; 8 bases are shared with TRBD1. Germline V gene data show CDR1 as SEHNR and CDR2 as FQNEAQ (reference sequence). V dropped 4 bases and J dropped 6; count of bases not matched to a gene: 7. The CDR3 consists of 14 residues.